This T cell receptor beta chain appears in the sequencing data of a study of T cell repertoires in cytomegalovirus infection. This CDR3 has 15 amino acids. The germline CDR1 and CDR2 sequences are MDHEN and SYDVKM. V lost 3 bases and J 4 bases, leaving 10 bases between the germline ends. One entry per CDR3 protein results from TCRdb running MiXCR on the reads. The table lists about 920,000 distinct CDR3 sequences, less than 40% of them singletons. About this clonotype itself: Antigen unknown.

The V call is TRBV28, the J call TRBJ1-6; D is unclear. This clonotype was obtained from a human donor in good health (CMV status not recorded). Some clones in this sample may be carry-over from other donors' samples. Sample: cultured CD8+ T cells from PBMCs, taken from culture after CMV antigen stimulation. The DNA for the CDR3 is TGTGCCAGCAGTTTTCGGCAGCCTTATAATTCACCCCTCCACTTT. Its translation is CASSFRQPYNSPLHF.